This T cell receptor (beta chain) was sequenced for a study of cytomegalovirus exposure and HLA in healthy donors. General observations from the study: Reports showed the classifier diagnosing cytomegalovirus status with high specificity and sensitivity. Later analysis suggested most CMV-associated TCR beta chains were HLA-restricted.

Comment on this clone: Its cognate antigen is unknown.

The PCR had 60 Vbeta and 13 Jbeta primers. Repertoires were generated with immunoSEQ multiplex PCR, while TCRdb's copy carries only in-frame clones and drops some. The sample holds fewer than 200,000 clones, roughly 85% seen once. CDR3 length equals 17 residues. The junction had 7 bases not matched to a gene; V was cut back by 2 bases and J by 7 bases. Germline CDR1 is MNHEY and CDR2 is SMNVEV (reference sequence). Sequencing was performed on PBMCs. The chain carries TRBV27 and TRBJ2-1, with TRBD2 identical over 14 bases. The TCR was taken from a man aged 25 to 40 in good health and CMV-seronegative. The CDR3 nucleotides read TGTGCCAGCAGTTTAACCCCGGGACTAGCGGGGGCAAATGAGCAGTTCTTC. It specifies CASSLTPGLAGANEQFF.